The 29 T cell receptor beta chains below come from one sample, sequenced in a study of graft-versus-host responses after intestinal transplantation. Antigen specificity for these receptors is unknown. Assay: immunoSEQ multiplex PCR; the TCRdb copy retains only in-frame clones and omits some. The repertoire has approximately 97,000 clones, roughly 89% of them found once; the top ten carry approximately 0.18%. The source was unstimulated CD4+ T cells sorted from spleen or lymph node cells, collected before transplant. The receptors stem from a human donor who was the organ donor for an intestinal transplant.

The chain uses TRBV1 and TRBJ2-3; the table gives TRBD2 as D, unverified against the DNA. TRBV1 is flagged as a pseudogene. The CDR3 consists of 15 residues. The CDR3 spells CTSSSKPRCTDTQYF. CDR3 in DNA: TGCACCAGCAGCTCAAAGCCACGCTGCACAGATACGCAGTATTTT.

The CDR3 sequence is CVVGQGGTDTQYF. CDR3 bases: TGTGTCGTGGGGCAGGGAGGGACAGATACGCAGTATTTT. This sequence joins TRBV7-7 and TRBJ2-3; TRBD2 agrees at 7 bases. Germline V gene data show CDR1 as SSHAT and CDR2 as FNYEAQ (reference sequence). This CDR3 has 13 residues.

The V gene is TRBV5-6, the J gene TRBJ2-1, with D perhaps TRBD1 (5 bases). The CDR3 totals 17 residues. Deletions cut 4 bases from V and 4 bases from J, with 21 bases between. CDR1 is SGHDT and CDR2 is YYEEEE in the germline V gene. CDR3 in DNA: TGTGCCAGCAGCACTCGAACTTCCAGGGCCAAGTACAATGAGCAGTTCTTC. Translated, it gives CASSTRTSRAKYNEQFF.

The CDR3 is CASSVGTESPLHF. In DNA form, the CDR3 reads TGTGCCAGTAGTGTCGGGACAGAGTCACCCCTCCACTTT. The V call is TRBV19, the J call TRBJ1-6; 7 bases map to TRBD1. This CDR3 has 13 amino acids. Losses at the gene ends were 5 bases for V and 10 bases for J; bases not matched to a gene: 5. Germline-derived CDR1 and CDR2 are LNHDA and SQIVND (reference sequence).

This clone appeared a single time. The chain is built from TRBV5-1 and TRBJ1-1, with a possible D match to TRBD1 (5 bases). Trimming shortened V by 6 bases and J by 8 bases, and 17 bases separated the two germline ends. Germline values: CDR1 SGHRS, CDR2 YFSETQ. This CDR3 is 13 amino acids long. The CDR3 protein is CASIGWEGTEAFF. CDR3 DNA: TGCGCCAGCATAGGTTGGGAGGGGACCGAAGCTTTCTTT.

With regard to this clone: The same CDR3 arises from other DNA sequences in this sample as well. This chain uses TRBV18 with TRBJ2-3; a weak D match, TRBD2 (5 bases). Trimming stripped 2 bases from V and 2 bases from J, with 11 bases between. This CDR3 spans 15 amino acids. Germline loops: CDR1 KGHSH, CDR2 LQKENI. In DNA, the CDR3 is TGTGCCAGCTCACCAGACTATCTCTCCACAGATACGCAGTATTTT. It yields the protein CASSPDYLSTDTQYF.

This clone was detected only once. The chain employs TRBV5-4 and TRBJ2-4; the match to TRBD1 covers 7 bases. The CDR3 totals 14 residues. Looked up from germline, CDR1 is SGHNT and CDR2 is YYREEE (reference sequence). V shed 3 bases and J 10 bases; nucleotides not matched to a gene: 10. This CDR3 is CASSSPGQLKIQYF. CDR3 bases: TGTGCCAGCAGCTCACCGGGACAGCTAAAGATTCAGTACTTC.

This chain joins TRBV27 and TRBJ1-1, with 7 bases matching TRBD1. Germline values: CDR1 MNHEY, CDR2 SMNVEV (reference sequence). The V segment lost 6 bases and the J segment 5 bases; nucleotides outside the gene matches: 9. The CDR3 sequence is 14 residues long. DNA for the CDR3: TGTGCCAGCAGGGAACAGGGGCGGTTGACTGAAGCTTTCTTT. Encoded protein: CASREQGRLTEAFF.

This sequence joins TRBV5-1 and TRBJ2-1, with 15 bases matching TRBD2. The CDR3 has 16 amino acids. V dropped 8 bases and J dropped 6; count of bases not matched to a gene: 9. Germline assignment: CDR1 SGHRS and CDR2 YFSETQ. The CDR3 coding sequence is TGCGCCAGTAAAAGGACTAGCGGGGGGGTTGGCAATGAGCAGTTCTTC. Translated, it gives CASKRTSGGVGNEQFF.

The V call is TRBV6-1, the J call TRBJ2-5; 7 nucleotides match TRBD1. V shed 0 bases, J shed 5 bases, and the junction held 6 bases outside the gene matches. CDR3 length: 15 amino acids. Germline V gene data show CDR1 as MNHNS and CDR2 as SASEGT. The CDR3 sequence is CASSEATGVGETQYF. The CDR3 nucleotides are TGTGCCAGCAGTGAAGCAACAGGGGTGGGGGAGACCCAGTACTTC.

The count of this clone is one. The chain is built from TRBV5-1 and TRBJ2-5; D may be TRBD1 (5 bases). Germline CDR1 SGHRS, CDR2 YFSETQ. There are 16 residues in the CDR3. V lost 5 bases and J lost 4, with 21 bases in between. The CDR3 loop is CASSPVAGLSLETQYF. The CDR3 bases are TGCGCCAGCAGTCCGGTGGCAGGGCTGTCGTTAGAGACCCAGTACTTC.

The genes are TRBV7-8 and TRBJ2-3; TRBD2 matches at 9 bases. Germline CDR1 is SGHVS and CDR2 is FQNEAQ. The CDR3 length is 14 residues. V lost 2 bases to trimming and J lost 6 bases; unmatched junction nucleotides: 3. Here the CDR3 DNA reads TGTGCCAGCAGCTTAATGAGCGGGGGGGATACGCAGTATTTT. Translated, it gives CASSLMSGGDTQYF.

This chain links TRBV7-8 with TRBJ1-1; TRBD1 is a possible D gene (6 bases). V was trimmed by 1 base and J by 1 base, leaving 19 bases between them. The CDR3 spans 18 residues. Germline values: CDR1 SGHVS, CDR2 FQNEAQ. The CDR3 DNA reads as TGTGCCAGCAGCTTAGGGGCTCGGTCCGGGACACGGAACACTGAAGCTTTCTTT. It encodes CASSLGARSGTRNTEAFF.

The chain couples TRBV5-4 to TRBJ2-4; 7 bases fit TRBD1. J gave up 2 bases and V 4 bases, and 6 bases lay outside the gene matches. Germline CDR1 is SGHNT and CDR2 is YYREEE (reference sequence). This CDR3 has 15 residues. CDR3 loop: CASSARDSPKNIQYF. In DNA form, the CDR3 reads TGTGCCAGCAGCGCACGGGACAGCCCCAAAAACATTCAGTACTTC.

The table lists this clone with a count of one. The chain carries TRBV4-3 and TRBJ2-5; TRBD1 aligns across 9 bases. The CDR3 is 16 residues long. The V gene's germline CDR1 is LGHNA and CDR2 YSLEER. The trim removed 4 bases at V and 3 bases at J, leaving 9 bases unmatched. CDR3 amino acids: CASSLLSGQGKETQYF. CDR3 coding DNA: TGCGCCAGCAGCCTCCTTTCGGGACAGGGAAAAGAGACCCAGTACTTC.

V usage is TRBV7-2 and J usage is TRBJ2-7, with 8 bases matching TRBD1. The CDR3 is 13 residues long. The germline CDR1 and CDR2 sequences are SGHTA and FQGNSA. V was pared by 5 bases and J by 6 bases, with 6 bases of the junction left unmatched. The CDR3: CASSAGTGFEQYF. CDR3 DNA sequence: TGTGCCAGCAGCGCCGGGACAGGCTTCGAGCAGTACTTC.

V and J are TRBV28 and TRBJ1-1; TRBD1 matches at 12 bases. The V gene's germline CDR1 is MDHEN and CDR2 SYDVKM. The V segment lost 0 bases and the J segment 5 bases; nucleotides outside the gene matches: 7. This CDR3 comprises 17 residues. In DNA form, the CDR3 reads TGTGCCAGCAGTTTATGGGGACAGGGGGCTTGGCGGACTGAAGCTTTCTTT. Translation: CASSLWGQGAWRTEAFF.

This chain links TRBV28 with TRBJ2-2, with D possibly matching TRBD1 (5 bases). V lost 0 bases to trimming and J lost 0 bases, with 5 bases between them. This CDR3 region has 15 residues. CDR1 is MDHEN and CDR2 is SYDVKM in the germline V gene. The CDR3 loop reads CASSLWTANTGELFF. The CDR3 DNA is TGTGCCAGCAGTTTATGGACAGCGAACACCGGGGAGCTGTTTTTT.

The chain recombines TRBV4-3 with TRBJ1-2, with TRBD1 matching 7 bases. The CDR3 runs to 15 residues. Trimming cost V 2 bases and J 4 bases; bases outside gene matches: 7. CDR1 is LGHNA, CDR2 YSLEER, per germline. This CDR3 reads CASSQRDGTVYGYTF. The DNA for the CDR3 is TGCGCCAGCAGCCAACGCGACGGGACAGTCTATGGCTACACCTTC.

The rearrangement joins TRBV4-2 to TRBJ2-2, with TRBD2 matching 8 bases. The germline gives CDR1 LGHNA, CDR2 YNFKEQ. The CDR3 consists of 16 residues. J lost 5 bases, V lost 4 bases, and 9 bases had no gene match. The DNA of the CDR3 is TGTGCCAGCAGCCGGATCTCGGGGGGGCGTACCGGGGAGCTGTTTTTT. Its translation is CASSRISGGRTGELFF.

In nucleotides, the CDR3 is TGTGCAAGTCGCTTAGCGCAACCCGCAGTTTGTGAGCAGTACTTC. It translates to CASRLAQPAVCEQYF. J is TRBJ2-7 and V is TRBV12-2; no check of the table's D call, TRBD1, against the DNA was made. TRBV12-2 has pseudogene status. CDR3 length equals 15 residues.

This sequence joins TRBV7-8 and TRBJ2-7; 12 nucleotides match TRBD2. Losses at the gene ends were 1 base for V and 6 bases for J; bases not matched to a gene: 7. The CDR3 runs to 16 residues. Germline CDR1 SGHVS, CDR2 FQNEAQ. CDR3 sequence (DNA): TGTGCCAGCAGCTTAGGCCCTAGCGGGGGGGTAAGCGAGCAGTACTTC. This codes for CASSLGPSGGVSEQYF.

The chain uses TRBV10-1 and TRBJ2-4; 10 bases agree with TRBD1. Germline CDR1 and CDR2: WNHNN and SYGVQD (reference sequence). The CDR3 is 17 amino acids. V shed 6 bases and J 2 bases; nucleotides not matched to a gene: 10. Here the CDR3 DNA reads TGCGCCAGCAGAGGCCGGGACAGGGGTGGACCCAAAAACATTCAGTACTTC. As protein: CASRGRDRGGPKNIQYF.

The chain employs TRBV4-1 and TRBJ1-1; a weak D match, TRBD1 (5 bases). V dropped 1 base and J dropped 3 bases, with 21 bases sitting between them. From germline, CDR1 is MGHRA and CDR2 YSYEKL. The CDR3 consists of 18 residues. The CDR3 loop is CASSQGPREAGRYTEAFF. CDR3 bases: TGCGCCAGCAGCCAAGGCCCCCGGGAGGCAGGGCGGTACACTGAAGCTTTCTTT.

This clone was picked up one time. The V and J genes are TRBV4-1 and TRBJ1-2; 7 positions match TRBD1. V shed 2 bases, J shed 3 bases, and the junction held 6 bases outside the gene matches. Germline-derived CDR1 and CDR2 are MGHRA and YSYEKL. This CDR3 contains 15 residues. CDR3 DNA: TGCGCCAGCAGCCAAACTCAGGGGGTCGACTATGGCTACACCTTC. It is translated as CASSQTQGVDYGYTF.

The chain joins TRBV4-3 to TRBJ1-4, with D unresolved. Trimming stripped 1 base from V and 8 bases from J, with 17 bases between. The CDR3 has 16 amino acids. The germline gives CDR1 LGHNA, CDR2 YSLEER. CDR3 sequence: CASSQAGRPLEEKLFF. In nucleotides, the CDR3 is TGCGCCAGCAGCCAAGCCGGGAGGCCACTCGAGGAAAAACTGTTTTTT.

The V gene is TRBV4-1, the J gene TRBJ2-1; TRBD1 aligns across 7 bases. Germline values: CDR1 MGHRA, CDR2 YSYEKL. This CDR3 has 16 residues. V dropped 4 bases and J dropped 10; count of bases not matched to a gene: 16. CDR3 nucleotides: TGCGCCAGCAGCCCCAGAGAAGGACAGGCTCTTCTGGAGCAGTTCTTC. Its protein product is CASSPREGQALLEQFF.

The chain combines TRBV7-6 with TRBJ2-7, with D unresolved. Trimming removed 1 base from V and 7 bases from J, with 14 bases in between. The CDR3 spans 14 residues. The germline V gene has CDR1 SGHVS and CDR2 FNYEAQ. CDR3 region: CASSLGRNSLEQYF. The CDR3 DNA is TGTGCCAGCAGCTTAGGGCGGAACTCCCTAGAGCAGTACTTC.

CDR3 in amino acids: CASSEALRGSYEQYF. The CDR3 nucleotides are TGTGCCAGCAGTGAAGCGCTAAGGGGCTCCTACGAGCAGTACTTC. The rearrangement uses TRBV6-1 and TRBJ2-7; perhaps TRBD1 as D (5 bases). Trimming pared 0 bases from V and 0 bases from J, leaving 9 bases between. CDR1 MNHNS and CDR2 SASEGT come from the germline V gene. The CDR3 consists of 15 residues.